One sample yielded the 8 T cell receptor beta chains listed below, sequenced in a study of T cell changes during pregnancy in multiple sclerosis. Generated by immunoSEQ multiplex PCR, the TCRdb table keeps only in-frame clones and is missing some. The sample has 60,000 to 65,000 clones; roughly 90% are singletons. The sample in question was peripheral blood, obtained in the second trimester of pregnancy. These TCRs come from a female donor in good health, enrolled as a control in a pregnancy study.

This clone was recorded once. The V call is TRBV6-5, the J call TRBJ2-7, with TRBD2 matching 7 bases. V was clipped by 0 bases and J by 5 bases; unmatched bases: 4. The CDR3 runs to 14 residues. Germline V gives CDR1 MNHEY, CDR2 SVGAGI. CDR3 loop: CASSYSLREHEQYF. CDR3 DNA sequence: TGTGCCAGCAGTTACTCCCTGCGGGAGCACGAGCAGTACTTC.

V usage is TRBV20-1 and J usage is TRBJ1-2, with D possibly matching TRBD1 (5 bases). This CDR3 has 11 amino acids. Trimming shortened V by 5 bases and J by 8 bases, and 12 bases separated the two germline ends. CDR1 is DFQATT, CDR2 SNEGSKA, per germline (reference sequence). CDR3 in amino acids: CSASGLGGYTF. For the CDR3, the DNA is TGCAGTGCTTCGGGACTCGGGGGCTACACCTTC.

The V and J genes are TRBV7-8 and TRBJ1-2; D uncertain. V gave up 5 bases and J gave up 7 bases, with 8 bases separating them. CDR1 SGHVS and CDR2 FQNEAQ come from the germline V gene. The length of the CDR3 is 11 residues. DNA of the CDR3: TGTGCCAGCAGCATGGGAGCTGGCTACACCTTC. It translates to CASSMGAGYTF.

The chain employs TRBV28 and TRBJ2-7; TRBD1 matches at 9 bases. The trim removed 6 bases at V and 1 base at J, leaving 1 base unmatched. The germline V gene has CDR1 MDHEN and CDR2 SYDVKM. The CDR3 extends over 13 amino acids. The CDR3 region has the DNA TGTGCCAGCAGGACAGGGGGGTCCTACGAGCAGTACTTC. Residues: CASRTGGSYEQYF.

On this clone itself: Other DNA sequences within the sample encode an identical CDR3. The chain combines TRBV28 with TRBJ1-1; TRBD1 might be the D (5 bases). The CDR3 spans 11 residues. Germline CDR1 and CDR2: MDHEN and SYDVKM. The germline V and J ends were trimmed by 5 bases and 4 bases, with 5 bases remaining between them. Written as DNA, the CDR3 is TGTGCCAGCAGTAGGGGCACTGAAGCTTTCTTT. Its translation: CASSRGTEAFF.

The chain recombines TRBV2 with TRBJ2-3; 9 positions agree with TRBD2. The CDR3 length is 15 residues. CDR1 is SNHLY, CDR2 FYNNEI, per germline. Germline trimming cut 5 bases from V and 4 bases from J; bases unmatched to any gene: 7. The CDR3 bases are TGTGCCAGCAGTACGGGACTAGCTTTCCCAGATACGCAGTATTTT. Its translation: CASSTGLAFPDTQYF.

This chain joins TRBV5-5 and TRBJ2-7, with TRBD1 matching over 9 bases. This CDR3 contains 14 residues. The V gene's germline CDR1 is SGHKS and CDR2 YYEKEE (reference sequence). After removal of 4 bases from V and 3 bases from J, the junction contained 5 bases not matched to a gene. CDR3 amino acids: CASSPGQGVYEQYF. Here the CDR3 DNA reads TGTGCCAGCAGCCCGGGACAGGGAGTCTACGAGCAGTACTTC.

J is TRBJ1-3 and V is TRBV6-5; D is unresolved. Trimming pared 6 bases from V and 0 bases from J, leaving 12 bases between. Germline assignment: CDR1 MNHEY and CDR2 SVGAGI. The CDR3 loop spans 15 amino acids. The CDR3 sequence is CASSYSRSSGNTIYF. CDR3 coding DNA: TGTGCCAGCAGCTACAGTCGGAGCTCTGGAAACACCATATATTTT.